A selection of T cell receptor beta chains follows, all from one sample in a study of T cell responses to AZD1222 COVID-19 vaccine. Profiled with immunoSEQ multiplex PCR; TCRdb holds only in-frame clones, not every one. Counted here are approximately 150,000 clones, around nine tenths occurring once; the ten biggest clones make up about 2.5%. The source was peripheral blood, collected on day 0 of AZD1222 vaccination. The receptors were sampled from an adult in good health. CDR3s include the opening cysteine and the closing phenylalanine or tryptophan. The order of the fields is D gene, clone size, V gene, J gene, CDR3 protein, CDR3 DNA. D genes are given only for firm matches. Expanded clones are given a class, and other clones once, few, many or no size at all.

>-|-|TRBV11-2|TRBJ1-6
CASSLRSGNSPLHF
TGTGCCAGCAGCTTAAGGTCCGGGAATTCACCCCTCCACTTT
>-|-|TRBV4-1|TRBJ1-2
CASSHQGEDGYTF
TGCGCCAGCAGCCACCAGGGAGAGGATGGCTACACCTTC
>-|once|TRBV30|TRBJ1-1
CAWSVLGGRAEAFF
TGTGCCTGGAGTGTACTAGGGGGGCGGGCTGAAGCTTTCTTT
>TRBD1|-|TRBV6-5|TRBJ2-7
CASSLTGSAYEQYF
TGTGCCAGCAGTTTGACAGGGTCAGCCTACGAGCAGTACTTC
>TRBD2|-|TRBV19|TRBJ2-3
CASSAQRDSADTQYF
TGTGCCAGTAGTGCACAGCGGGATTCGGCTGATACGCAGTATTTT
>TRBD2|-|TRBV5-1|TRBJ2-2
CASSFGTSGNTGELFF
TGCGCCAGCAGCTTCGGGACTAGCGGGAACACCGGGGAGCTGTTTTTT
>TRBD2|-|TRBV5-6|TRBJ2-3
CASSLDSSGGENTQYF
TGTGCCAGCAGCTTGGATTCCAGCGGGGGGGAAAATACGCAGTATTTT
>TRBD1|-|TRBV19|TRBJ1-4
CASRRRRTGDEKLFF
TGTGCCAGCCGACGAAGGAGGACAGGGGATGAAAAACTGTTTTTT
>-|-|TRBV19|TRBJ2-1
CASSINYNEQFF
TGTGCCAGTAGTATAAATTACAATGAGCAGTTCTTC
>TRBD2|-|TRBV18|TRBJ2-7
CASSPETSGRRYEQYF
TGTGCCAGCTCACCAGAGACTAGCGGGAGGAGGTACGAGCAGTACTTC
>-|-|TRBV5-1|TRBJ1-2
CASSPQVGGNYGYTF
TGCGCCAGCAGCCCACAGGTTGGGGGGAACTATGGCTACACCTTC
>TRBD2|few|TRBV7-2|TRBJ2-7
CASSRGLANTYEQYF
TGTGCCAGCAGCAGAGGACTAGCGAATACCTACGAGCAGTACTTC
>-|-|TRBV6-5|TRBJ1-2
CASGIQGNYGYTF
TGTGCCAGCGGAATACAGGGAAACTATGGCTACACCTTC
>-|-|TRBV2|TRBJ1-2
CASSSGLGHYGYTF
TGTGCCAGCAGTTCGGGACTGGGTCACTATGGCTACACCTTC
>-|-|TRBV5-4|TRBJ1-1
CATTLGAVNTEAFF
TGTGCCACCACCTTAGGCGCGGTGAACACTGAAGCTTTCTTT
>-|once|TRBV6-5|TRBJ2-3
CASSRGDTQYF
TGTGCCAGCAGCCGTGGAGATACGCAGTATTTT
>-|-|TRBV12-3/TRBV12-4|TRBJ1-1
CASSLSGPTEAFF
TGTGCCAGCAGTTTAAGTGGTCCCACTGAAGCTTTCTTT
>TRBD1|-|TRBV5-1|TRBJ1-1
CASSSGGREDTEAFF
TGCGCCAGCAGCTCAGGGGGCCGGGAGGACACTGAAGCTTTCTTT
>-|-|TRBV6-5|TRBJ2-6
CASSPSGSGANVLTF
TGTGCCAGCAGTCCCTCAGGTTCTGGGGCCAACGTCCTGACTTTC
>TRBD2|-|TRBV10-3|TRBJ2-3
CAISSGGRTDTQYF
TGTGCCATCAGTTCGGGAGGGAGGACAGATACGCAGTATTTT
>TRBD2|-|TRBV19|TRBJ2-1
CASSTLAGLGSYNEQFF
TGTGCCAGTAGTACCCTAGCGGGATTGGGCTCCTACAATGAGCAGTTCTTC
>-|-|TRBV5-1|TRBJ1-4
CASSPGGNEKLFF
TGCGCCAGCAGCCCGGGAGGTAATGAAAAACTGTTTTTT
>TRBD1|-|TRBV3-1/TRBV3-2|TRBJ1-2
CASSHSGTAPNYGYTF
TGTGCCAGCAGCCATTCCGGGACAGCCCCTAACTATGGCTACACCTTC
>-|-|TRBV5-1|TRBJ1-2
CASSPTGMSYGYTF
TGCGCCAGCAGCCCCACAGGTATGAGCTATGGCTACACCTTC
>-|-|TRBV5-4|TRBJ1-3
CASSLFGDVSGNTIYF
TGTGCCAGCAGCTTGTTCGGGGACGTAAGTGGAAACACCATATATTTT
>TRBD2|-|TRBV19|TRBJ2-1
CASSMSGLADYNEQFF
TGTGCCAGTAGTATGTCAGGACTAGCGGACTACAATGAGCAGTTCTTC
>-|once|TRBV18|TRBJ1-6
CASSPFTGYNSPLHF
TGTGCCAGCTCACCGTTCACAGGCTATAATTCACCCCTCCACTTT
>-|few|TRBV14|TRBJ2-7
CASSQEVGRHEQYF
TGTGCCAGCAGCCAAGAAGTGGGGCGGCACGAGCAGTACTTC
>-|-|TRBV3-1/TRBV3-2|TRBJ1-1
CASSQQGFLNTEAFF
TGTGCCAGCAGCCAGCAGGGATTTTTGAACACTGAAGCTTTCTTT
>TRBD1|-|TRBV11-1|TRBJ1-1
CASSARDSVEAFF
TGTGCCAGCAGCGCCCGGGACAGCGTCGAAGCTTTCTTT
>-|-|TRBV12-3/TRBV12-4|TRBJ1-2
CASSLVSLLGYTF
TGTGCCAGCAGTTTGGTCAGTCTGCTTGGCTACACCTTC
>-|-|TRBV27|TRBJ1-1
CASSSASTSYSNTEAFF
TGTGCCAGCAGTTCAGCGTCGACCTCATACTCGAACACTGAAGCTTTCTTT
>-|-|TRBV7-2|TRBJ2-5
CASSLDASAETQYF
TGTGCCAGCAGCTTAGACGCTAGCGCAGAGACCCAGTACTTC
>-|-|TRBV5-6|TRBJ2-7
CASIDLAHGQYF
TGTGCCAGCATTGACCTAGCGCACGGGCAGTACTTC
>-|-|TRBV5-5|TRBJ1-1
CASSRAGPRTEAFF
TGTGCCAGCAGCCGGGCAGGGCCAAGGACTGAAGCTTTCTTT
>-|-|TRBV7-9|TRBJ1-2
CASSLGIDYGYTF
TGTGCCAGCAGCTTAGGTATAGACTATGGCTACACCTTC
>-|-|TRBV3-1/TRBV3-2|TRBJ1-3
CASSHPGGDVTIYF
TGTGCCAGCAGCCACCCGGGGGGAGATGTCACCATATATTTT
>-|-|TRBV2|TRBJ2-3
CASTKTARTDTQYF
TGTGCCAGCACCAAGACAGCCCGCACAGATACGCAGTATTTT
>TRBD2|-|TRBV18|TRBJ2-7
CASSPAGGRVGYEQYF
TGTGCCAGCTCACCGGCGGGCGGGAGGGTCGGCTACGAGCAGTACTTC
>-|-|TRBV5-1|TRBJ1-2
CASSLNRDGYTF
TGCGCCAGCAGCTTGAACCGGGATGGCTACACCTTC
>-|-|TRBV6-1|TRBJ2-7
CASSEEVGFYEQYF
TGTGCCAGCAGTGAAGAGGTCGGATTCTACGAGCAGTACTTC
>-|-|TRBV6-5|TRBJ1-4
CASSYRPPATNEKLFF
TGTGCCAGCAGTTACAGACCTCCGGCAACTAATGAAAAACTGTTTTTT
>-|-|TRBV5-4|TRBJ2-7
CASSLSGRAYEQYF
TGTGCCAGCAGCTTGTCGGGACGCGCCTACGAGCAGTACTTC